Listed below are T cell receptor beta chains from one sample, sequenced in a study of cytomegalovirus exposure and HLA in healthy donors. Some clones are missing from TCRdb's copy, which holds only in-frame ones; the method was immunoSEQ multiplex PCR. The table has around 100,000 clones, about four fifths seen once. The sequenced material came from PBMCs. Receptor source: a female donor in good health and CMV-seropositive. Each CDR3 is given with its conserved first and last residue. A D gene is named only where the DNA matches it firmly. Rows give clone size only sometimes, using once, few, many, or a class for an expanded clone.

CDR3nt: TGTGCCAGCAGCGTAGGACAGGGGACCGGGGAGCTGTTTTTT; CDR3aa: CASSVGQGTGELFF; d_gene: TRBD1; v_gene: TRBV9; j_gene: TRBJ2-2; abundance: once; len: 14
CDR3nt: TGCGCCAGCAGGGTAATAGCGGGAGCAAGCGATGAGCAGTTCTTC; CDR3aa: CASRVIAGASDEQFF; d_gene: TRBD2; v_gene: TRBV10-2; j_gene: TRBJ2-1; abundance: .; len: 15
CDR3nt: TGTGCCAGCAGCCAAGAACTTGGACTAGCGGGAGTAAGCAATGAGCAGTTCTTC; CDR3aa: CASSQELGLAGVSNEQFF; d_gene: TRBD2; v_gene: TRBV14; j_gene: TRBJ2-1; abundance: .; len: 18
CDR3nt: TGCGCCAGCAGCCGGGACAGGGGGGAGACCCAGTACTTC; CDR3aa: CASSRDRGETQYF; d_gene: TRBD1; v_gene: TRBV5-1; j_gene: TRBJ2-5; abundance: .; len: 13
CDR3nt: TGTGCCAGCAGTTACCGGGGGGGCGCAGAGACCCAGTACTTC; CDR3aa: CASSYRGGAETQYF; d_gene: TRBD2; v_gene: TRBV6-5; j_gene: TRBJ2-5; abundance: .; len: 14
CDR3nt: TGTGCCTGGAGTGTAGGACAGGCGCGGGCCAACGTCCTGACTTTC; CDR3aa: CAWSVGQARANVLTF; d_gene: TRBD1; v_gene: TRBV30; j_gene: TRBJ2-6; abundance: .; len: 15
CDR3nt: TGTGCCAGCAGCTTAGCCCAGGGGTTAATAGAGACCCAGTACTTC; CDR3aa: CASSLAQGLIETQYF; d_gene: .; v_gene: TRBV7-6; j_gene: TRBJ2-5; abundance: .; len: 15
CDR3nt: TGTGCCAGCCGCAATCCCGGACAGGGAGTTCTCATGAACACTGAAGCTTTCTTT; CDR3aa: CASRNPGQGVLMNTEAFF; d_gene: TRBD1; v_gene: TRBV27; j_gene: TRBJ1-1; abundance: once; len: 18
CDR3nt: TGTGCCAGCAAGACTTCTGGAAACACCATATATTTT; CDR3aa: CASKTSGNTIYF; d_gene: .; v_gene: TRBV6-1; j_gene: TRBJ1-3; abundance: once; len: 12
CDR3nt: TGTGCCAGCAGCTTACGGAGGGATGAAAAACTGTTTTTT; CDR3aa: CASSLRRDEKLFF; d_gene: .; v_gene: TRBV7-2; j_gene: TRBJ1-4; abundance: .; len: 13
CDR3nt: TGTGCCAGCAGCTTTATTCGCGGGAGGGCCTGCACAGATACGCAGTATTTT; CDR3aa: CASSFIRGRACTDTQYF; d_gene: .; v_gene: TRBV12-1; j_gene: TRBJ2-3; abundance: .; len: 17
CDR3nt: TGTGCCAGCAGCTTTCTCAGCGGGGGTTACAATGAGCAGTTCTTC; CDR3aa: CASSFLSGGYNEQFF; d_gene: TRBD2; v_gene: TRBV7-9; j_gene: TRBJ2-1; abundance: .; len: 15
CDR3nt: TGCGCCAGCAGCCAAGAGGATGCCAGGGGAAGTCAGCCCCAGCATTTT; CDR3aa: CASSQEDARGSQPQHF; d_gene: .; v_gene: TRBV4-3; j_gene: TRBJ1-5; abundance: .; len: 16